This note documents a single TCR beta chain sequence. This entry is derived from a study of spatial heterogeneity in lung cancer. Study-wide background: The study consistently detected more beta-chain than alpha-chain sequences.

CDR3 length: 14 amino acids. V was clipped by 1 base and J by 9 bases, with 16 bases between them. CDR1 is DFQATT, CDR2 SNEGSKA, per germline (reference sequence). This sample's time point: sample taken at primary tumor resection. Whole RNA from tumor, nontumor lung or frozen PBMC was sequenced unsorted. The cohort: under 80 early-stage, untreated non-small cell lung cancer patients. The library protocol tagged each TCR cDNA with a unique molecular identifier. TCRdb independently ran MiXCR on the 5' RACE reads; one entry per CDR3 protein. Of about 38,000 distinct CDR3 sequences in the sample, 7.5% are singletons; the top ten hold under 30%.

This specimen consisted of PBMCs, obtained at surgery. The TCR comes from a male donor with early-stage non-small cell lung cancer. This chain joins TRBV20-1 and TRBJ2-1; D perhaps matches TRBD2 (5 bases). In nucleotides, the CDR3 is TGCAGTGCTAGAGTCGTGAGCCGGGAATTTGAGCAGTTCTTC. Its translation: CSARVVSREFEQFF.